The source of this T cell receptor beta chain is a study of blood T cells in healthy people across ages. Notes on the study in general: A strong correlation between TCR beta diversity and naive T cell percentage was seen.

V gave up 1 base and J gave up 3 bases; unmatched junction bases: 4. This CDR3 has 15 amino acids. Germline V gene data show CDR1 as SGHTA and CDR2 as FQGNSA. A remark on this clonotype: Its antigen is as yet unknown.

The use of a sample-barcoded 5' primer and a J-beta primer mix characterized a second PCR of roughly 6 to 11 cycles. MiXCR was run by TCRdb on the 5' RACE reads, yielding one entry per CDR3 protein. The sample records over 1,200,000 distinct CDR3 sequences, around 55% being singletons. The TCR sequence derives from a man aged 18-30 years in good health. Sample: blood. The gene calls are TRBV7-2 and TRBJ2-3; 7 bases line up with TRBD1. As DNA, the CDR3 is TGTGCCAGCAGCTTAGAAGGGGGCCTAACAGATACGCAGTATTTT. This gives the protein CASSLEGGLTDTQYF.